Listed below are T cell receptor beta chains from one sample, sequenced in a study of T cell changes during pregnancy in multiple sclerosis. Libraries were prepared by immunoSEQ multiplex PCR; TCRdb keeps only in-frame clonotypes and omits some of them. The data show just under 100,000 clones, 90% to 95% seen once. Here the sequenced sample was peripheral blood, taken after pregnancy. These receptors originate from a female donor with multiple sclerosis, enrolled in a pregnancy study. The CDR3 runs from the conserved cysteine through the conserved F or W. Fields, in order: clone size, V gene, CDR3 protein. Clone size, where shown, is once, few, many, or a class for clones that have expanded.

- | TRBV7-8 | CASSRTSGSIYEQYF
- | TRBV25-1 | CASSALPGQGYGYTF
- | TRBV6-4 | CASSDSFQGARGYNEQFF
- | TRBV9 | CASSVGGAGELFF
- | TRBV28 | CASSRRDRVTTNYGYTF
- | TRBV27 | CASSFAGQGQYEQYF
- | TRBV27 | CASSLSARSQETQYF
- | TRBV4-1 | CASSQEGTGGPGELFF
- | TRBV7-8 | CASSPVTGELFF
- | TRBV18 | CASSPGTLGETQYF
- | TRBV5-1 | CASSDSGNSYNEQFF
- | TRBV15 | CATSRSGLAYEQYF
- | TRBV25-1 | CASSENSGYTF
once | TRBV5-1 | CASSQVRGTYEQYF
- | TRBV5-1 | CASSLSAGGSYEQYF
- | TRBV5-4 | CASSTGLAGAQETQYF
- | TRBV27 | CASSLQGRGNTIYF
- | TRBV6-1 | CASSSTRDQPQHF
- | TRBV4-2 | CASSHPRRLAGVGIDTQYF
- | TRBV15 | CATSRDLDGEETQYF
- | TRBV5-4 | CASRNRGMGEAFF
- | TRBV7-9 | CASSLALSVSSTDTQYF
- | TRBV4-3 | CASSQGTSGRNEQFF
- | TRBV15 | CATSRVGGGSQPQHF
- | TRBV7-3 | CASSSPDRFYTGELFF
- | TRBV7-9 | CASSSLLDKSYEQYF
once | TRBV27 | CASRGTGGYYGYTF
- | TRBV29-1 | CSVLVTVHEQFF
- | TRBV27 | CASRVDWGLGLADYNEQFF
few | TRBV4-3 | CASSQEHRNYGYTF
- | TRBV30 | CAWSVLGQKNEKLFF
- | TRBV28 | CASRGTSGSYNEQFF
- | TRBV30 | CAWISGRAPEQYF
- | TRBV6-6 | CASSYLQATGELFF
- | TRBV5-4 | CASSPGGTGSLEQYF
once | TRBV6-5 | CASSRDRANYGYTF
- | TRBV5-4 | CASSPGTGGFYEQYF
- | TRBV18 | CASSLRTSRGGPSTDTQYF
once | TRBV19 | CASTPDRANTEAFF
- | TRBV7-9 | CASSLDQGNYGYTF
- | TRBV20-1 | CSARLGQMQYF
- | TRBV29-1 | CSVGGSGGAGELFF
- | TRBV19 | CASSQGLAGHNEQFF
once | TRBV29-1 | CSVELRERQETQYF
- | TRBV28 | CASSLGNRGGDEQFF
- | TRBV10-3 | CAIKTEGNQPQHF
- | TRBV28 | CASSEGQGINQPQHF
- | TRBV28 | CASSLILGEQYF
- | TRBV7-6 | CASSPQVNTGELFF
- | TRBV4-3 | CASSQDLGQGGEQFF
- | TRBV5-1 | CASSLGSATNYGYTF
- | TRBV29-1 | CSADSYSYNEQFF